A selection of T cell receptor beta chains follows, all from one sample in a study of graft-versus-host responses after intestinal transplantation. These receptors have no identified antigens. Measured with immunoSEQ multiplex PCR; TCRdb has only the in-frame clones, and not every one. Among about 120,000 clones listed, 90% were seen once. Sample: unstimulated CD4+ T cells sorted from spleen or lymph node cells, taken before intestinal transplant. Receptors were obtained from a human donor who received an intestinal transplant. CDR3s include the opening cysteine and the closing phenylalanine or tryptophan. Fields, in order: CDR3 DNA, CDR3 protein, D gene, J gene, V gene, clone size. A D gene is named only where the DNA matches it firmly. A row's size may be missing; if present it is once, few, many or a size class.

TGCGCCAGCAGTCGGGGGTTCACCGCTTTCTTT,CASSRGFTAFF,.,TRBJ1-1,TRBV5-1,.
TGCGCCAGCAGCCGCACCACAGGTAGCTCCTACGAGCAGTACTTC,CASSRTTGSSYEQYF,.,TRBJ2-7,TRBV4-3,.
TGTGCCAGCAGTCTCACCCCAGGGGGCCGGAATTCACCCCTCCACTTT,CASSLTPGGRNSPLHF,TRBD1,TRBJ1-6,TRBV27,.
TGTGCCAGCTCACTGAGTAGAACCTACGAGCAGTACTTC,CASSLSRTYEQYF,.,TRBJ2-7,TRBV18,.
TGTGCCAGTAGTGTCGGGGACAGGGGATCCTACGAGCAGTACTTC,CASSVGDRGSYEQYF,TRBD1,TRBJ2-7,TRBV19,.
TGTGCCAGTAGTACTAGCGGGAGCTGGGGAGAGCAGTTCTTC,CASSTSGSWGEQFF,TRBD2,TRBJ2-1,TRBV19,.
TGTGCCAGCACGACTGGGACAGGGGGGTACAATGAGCAGTTCTTC,CASTTGTGGYNEQFF,TRBD1,TRBJ2-1,TRBV18,.
TGTGCCAGCAGTTACTCGAGGAGTCAGGGCCCCGGGGAGCTGTTTTTT,CASSYSRSQGPGELFF,.,TRBJ2-2,TRBV6-6,.
TGTGCCAGCAGTTTAGCTCGGTGGAGGGTGGAGACCGGGGAGCTGTTTTTT,CASSLARWRVETGELFF,.,TRBJ2-2,TRBV27,.
TGCGCCAGCAGCCGTCGGACAGGGGGCACAGATACGCAGTATTTT,CASSRRTGGTDTQYF,TRBD1,TRBJ2-3,TRBV4-1,.
TGTGCCAGCAGCGCCGCAGTTCAGGCCGACGAGCAGTACTTC,CASSAAVQADEQYF,.,TRBJ2-7,TRBV9,.
TGTGCCAGCAGTGTAGGGGAGGGCATGAACACTGAAGCTTTCTTT,CASSVGEGMNTEAFF,.,TRBJ1-1,TRBV2,.
TGTGCCAGCAGTGCAGCGAGGACAGGGGTCGCCGGGGAGCTGTTTTTT,CASSAARTGVAGELFF,TRBD1,TRBJ2-2,TRBV25-1,.
TGTGCCAGCTCGGGACAGGGAGGCGAGCAGTTCTTC,CASSGQGGEQFF,TRBD1,TRBJ2-1,TRBV6-5,.
TGTGCCAGCAGTCCTATGCGGGGGGGCAGGAATGAGCAGTTCTTC,CASSPMRGGRNEQFF,TRBD2,TRBJ2-1,TRBV27,.
TGTGCCTGGAGTGTATATCGGGGACAGGGGAACTATGGCTACACCTTC,CAWSVYRGQGNYGYTF,TRBD1,TRBJ1-2,TRBV30,.
TGCGCCAGCAGCCAAGATCTGTCCGCCGGGGAGCTGTTTTTT,CASSQDLSAGELFF,.,TRBJ2-2,TRBV4-1,.
TGTGCCAGCAGCCCACAGGGTGATACGCAGTATTTT,CASSPQGDTQYF,.,TRBJ2-3,TRBV7-2,.
TGTGCCAGTAGTATAGTAAGGGGCACTGAAGCTTTCTTT,CASSIVRGTEAFF,.,TRBJ1-1,TRBV19,.
TGCGCCAGCAGCCCCCACCGGCCGGGACAGGGGGCGCCTGGCTACACCTTC,CASSPHRPGQGAPGYTF,TRBD1,TRBJ1-2,TRBV4-1,.
TGTGCCAGTAGTATAAATCAAGGACTAGCGGGGGCCGTACCCAACGAGCAGTACTTC,CASSINQGLAGAVPNEQYF,TRBD2,TRBJ2-7,TRBV19,.
TGTGCCAGCAGTTATGACCTAGGAGGGACTGAAGCTTTCTTT,CASSYDLGGTEAFF,.,TRBJ1-1,TRBV6-5,.
TGTGCCAGCAGCCCAGGGTTTCTTCGGACCCTCCACTTT,CASSPGFLRTLHF,.,TRBJ1-6,TRBV7-2,.
TGCGCCAGCAGCTTGGTTCCCGGTTACAATGAGCAGTTCTTC,CASSLVPGYNEQFF,.,TRBJ2-1,TRBV5-1,.
TGTGCCAGCAGCTTGGGACAGCCCGGTATCACCCAGTACTTC,CASSLGQPGITQYF,TRBD1,TRBJ2-5,TRBV7-9,.
TGTGCCAGCAGCCTCCCCGGGACAGGGTTCTACGAGCAGTACTTC,CASSLPGTGFYEQYF,TRBD1,TRBJ2-7,TRBV28,.
TGCGCCAGCAGCTTGGCGGGACAGGTCTACGAGCAGTACTTC,CASSLAGQVYEQYF,TRBD1,TRBJ2-7,TRBV5-1,.
TGTGCCAGCAGTAGGGGCCGGTCTACCGAAGCTTTCTTT,CASSRGRSTEAFF,.,TRBJ1-1,TRBV28,.
TGTGCCAGCTCACCTCAGGGGGCCTATGGCTACACCTTC,CASSPQGAYGYTF,TRBD1,TRBJ1-2,TRBV18,.
TGCGCCAGCAGCCAAGTAGCGTACAATGAGCAGTTCTTC,CASSQVAYNEQFF,.,TRBJ2-1,TRBV4-3,.
TGCGCCAGCAGAGATTCCGGGACATTGAACACCGGGGAGCTGTTTTTT,CASRDSGTLNTGELFF,.,TRBJ2-2,TRBV10-2,.
TGTGCCAGCAGCCCCGTCCCCGGGACAGGAGCCTACGAGCAGTACTTC,CASSPVPGTGAYEQYF,TRBD1,TRBJ2-7,TRBV7-9,once
TGCGCCAGCAGCCTAGGGACAGGGTCGTCCTACGAGCAGTACTTC,CASSLGTGSSYEQYF,TRBD1,TRBJ2-7,TRBV5-1,.
TGCGCCAGCAGGCCGGCTAGCGGGAGCCAAGAGACCCAGTACTTC,CASRPASGSQETQYF,TRBD2,TRBJ2-5,TRBV5-1,.
TGTGCCAGCAGGCATAACCCGGGACAAACCTCACCCCTCCACTTT,CASRHNPGQTSPLHF,.,TRBJ1-6,TRBV6-5,once
TGTGCCATCAGTGGGGGGGGATATGGCTACACCTTC,CAISGGGYGYTF,.,TRBJ1-2,TRBV10-3,.
TGCGCCAGCAGCCGACCCCTAGCGGAGCTGAGCTCCTACGAGCAGTACTTC,CASSRPLAELSSYEQYF,TRBD2,TRBJ2-7,TRBV5-1,.
TGTGCCAGCAGTTTATATTATACGGGGAAGAGCCCCCAAGAGACCCAGTACTTC,CASSLYYTGKSPQETQYF,.,TRBJ2-5,TRBV28,.
TGTGCCAGCAGCTTACAAAACTATGGCTACACCTTC,CASSLQNYGYTF,.,TRBJ1-2,TRBV7-8,once
TGCGCCAGCAGCCCCCGTTCGGGACAGGACCACCATAGCAATCAGCCCCAGCATTTT,CASSPRSGQDHHSNQPQHF,TRBD1,TRBJ1-5,TRBV4-3,.
TGTGCCAGCAGTTTAGATATAGCTAACTATGGCTACACCTTC,CASSLDIANYGYTF,.,TRBJ1-2,TRBV27,.